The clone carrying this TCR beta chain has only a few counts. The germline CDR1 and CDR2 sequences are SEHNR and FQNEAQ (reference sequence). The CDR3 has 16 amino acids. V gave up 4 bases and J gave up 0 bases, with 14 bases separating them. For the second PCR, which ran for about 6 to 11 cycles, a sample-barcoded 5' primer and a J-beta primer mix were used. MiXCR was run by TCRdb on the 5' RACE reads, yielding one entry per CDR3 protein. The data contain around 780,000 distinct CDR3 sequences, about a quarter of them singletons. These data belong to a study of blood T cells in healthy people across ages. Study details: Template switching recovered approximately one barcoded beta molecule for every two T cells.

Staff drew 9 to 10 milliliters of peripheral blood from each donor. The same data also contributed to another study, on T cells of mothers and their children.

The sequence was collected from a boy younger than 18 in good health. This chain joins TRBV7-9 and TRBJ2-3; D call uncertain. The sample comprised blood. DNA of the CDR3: TGTGCCAGCAGCTCTCACCGGACCTCTAGCACAGATACGCAGTATTTT. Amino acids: CASSSHRTSSTDTQYF.